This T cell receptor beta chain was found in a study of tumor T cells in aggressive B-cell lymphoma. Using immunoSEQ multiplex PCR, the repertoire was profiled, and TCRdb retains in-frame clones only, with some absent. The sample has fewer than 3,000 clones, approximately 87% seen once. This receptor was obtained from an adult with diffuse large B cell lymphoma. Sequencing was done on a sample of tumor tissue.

For the CDR3, the DNA is TGTGCCAGCAGTCCAGGACAGGCGGGCTACACCTTC. Translation: CASSPGQAGYTF. The chain joins TRBV27 to TRBJ1-2, with 7 bases aligning to TRBD1. Germline V CDR1 and CDR2: MNHEY, SMNVEV (reference sequence). V was pared by 5 bases and J by 8 bases, with 5 bases of the junction left unmatched. This CDR3 is built from 12 residues.